This T cell receptor beta chain was recovered during a study of Ad26.COV2.S vaccination and SARS-CoV-2 variants. Study-level findings and limits: Non-spike TCR breadth did not differ much between vaccine and placebo recipients.

Sample treatment: some 20 received Ad26.COV2.S at low or high dose, single or two shots; roughly 5 received placebo; per-sample allocation not given. Sampling took place 63 days after the first vaccine or placebo injection. An Ad26 vector was used to express Wuhan-strain SARS-CoV-2 spike as the vaccine. Trimming took off 0 bases at V and 2 bases at J, with 14 bases between the two ends. Germline CDR1 and CDR2: SGHDN and FVKESK. CDR3 length: 17 amino acids. Turning to this clone: Antigen: not known.

Generated by immunoSEQ multiplex PCR, the TCRdb table keeps only in-frame clones and is missing some. This table holds approximately 350,000 clones, 83% found once. Material: peripheral blood, obtained in a trial of Ad26.COV2.S vaccine versus placebo. The chain carries TRBV14 and TRBJ2-1; tentatively, D is TRBD2 (5 bases). The clonotype was recovered from a person between 18 and 59 years old who received the Ad26.COV2.S COVID-19 vaccine or a placebo. CDR3 nucleotide sequence: TGTGCCAGCAGCCAAGATATCGGGGTTTTAGCCTACAATGAGCAGTTCTTC. This encodes CASSQDIGVLAYNEQFF.